A single sample gave rise to the 31 T cell receptor beta chains below, sequenced in a study of T cell changes during pregnancy in multiple sclerosis. Repertoires were generated with immunoSEQ multiplex PCR, while TCRdb's copy carries only in-frame clones and drops some. The sample shows fewer than 75,000 clones, 91% of them seen only once. Sequenced material: peripheral blood, taken after pregnancy. The receptors stem from a female donor in good health, enrolled as a control in a pregnancy study.

V gene TRBV15 combines with J gene TRBJ1-1, with D tentatively TRBD1 (6 bases). The CDR3 has 12 amino acids. Germline V gene sequence: CDR1 LNHNV, CDR2 YYDKDF (reference sequence). V was clipped by 0 bases and J by 7 bases, with 6 bases between them. The CDR3 is CATSRDRGEAFF. CDR3 DNA sequence: TGTGCCACCAGCAGAGACAGGGGTGAAGCTTTCTTT. Full variable domain (missing parts from reference TRBV15 and TRBJ1-1): DAMVIQNPRYQVTQFGKPVTLSCSQTLNHNVMYWYQQKSSQAPKLLFHYYDKDFNNEADTPDNFQSRRPNTSFCFLDIRSPGLGDTAMYLCATSRDRGEAFFGQGTRLTVV.

This chain uses TRBV4-1 with TRBJ1-5, with D unclear. V lost 4 bases and J 4 bases, leaving 14 bases between the germline ends. The CDR3 has 15 residues. Germline CDR1 reads MGHRA; CDR2 reads YSYEKL. For the CDR3, the DNA is TGCGCCAGCAGCCCGGGAGGAAGTGGGAATCAGCCCCAGCATTTT. Translation gives CASSPGGSGNQPQHF.

The chain employs TRBV19 and TRBJ1-1; D is possibly TRBD1 (6 bases). Between the trimmed V and J ends, which lost 6 bases and 11 bases, there was a span of 16 bases. The CDR3 is 12 residues long. Germline V lookup: CDR1 LNHDA, CDR2 SQIVND (reference sequence). CDR3 region: CASSPRTVQAFF. CDR3 bases: TGTGCCAGTAGCCCGCGGACAGTCCAGGCTTTCTTT.

This clone was picked up one time. The J gene is TRBJ2-1, the V gene TRBV30, with a weak D call TRBD1 (6 bases). There are 15 residues in the CDR3. V lost 5 bases to trimming and J lost 2 bases, with 16 bases between them. Germline values: CDR1 GTSNPN, CDR2 SVGIG (reference sequence). CDR3 in DNA: TGTGCCTGGGCCGTTTCGGCAGGGGCCTACAATGAGCAGTTCTTC. This translates into CAWAVSAGAYNEQFF.

V usage is TRBV7-2 and J usage is TRBJ2-3; D might be TRBD1 (5 bases). This CDR3 contains 13 residues. With 8 bases removed from V and 6 bases from J, the gap between germline ends came to 15 bases. Looked up from germline, CDR1 is SGHTA and CDR2 is FQGNSA. CDR3 region: CASSGQGGDTQYF. CDR3 bases: TGTGCCAGCTCAGGGCAGGGTGGGGATACGCAGTATTTT.

The V call is TRBV18, the J call TRBJ1-5; tentatively, D is TRBD1 (5 bases). CDR1 and CDR2 (germline): KGHSH, LQKENI. The CDR3 length is 13 residues. V lost 3 bases and J 5 bases, leaving 8 bases between the germline ends. The CDR3 spells CASSPWGHQPQHF. DNA of the CDR3: TGTGCCAGCTCACCCTGGGGCCATCAGCCCCAGCATTTT.

The rearrangement links TRBV15 to TRBJ1-2; no firm D call. V lost 0 bases, J lost 8 bases, and 4 bases lay in between. CDR3 length equals 11 residues. CDR1 and CDR2 (germline): LNHNV, YYDKDF (reference sequence). The CDR3 protein is CATSRDLGYTF. CDR3 coding DNA: TGTGCCACCAGCAGAGACCTGGGCTACACCTTC.

The chain recombines TRBV29-1 with TRBJ1-3; possibly TRBD1 for D (5 bases). CDR1 and CDR2 from the germline V gene are SQVTM and ANQGSEA. V lost 7 bases, J lost 0 bases, and 16 bases lay in between. This CDR3 is built from 15 residues. CDR3 DNA: TGCAGCGCTGTAACAGGCTCCAACTCTGGAAACACCATATATTTT. Translating it yields CSAVTGSNSGNTIYF.

The chain couples TRBV11-3 to TRBJ2-5; possibly TRBD2 for D (5 bases). The CDR3 is made up of 14 amino acids. Deletions cut 1 base from V and 6 bases from J, with 12 bases between. Per germline, CDR1 SGHNT and CDR2 YENEEA. The CDR3 sequence: CASSLGRSSKTQYF. The CDR3 bases are TGTGCCAGCAGCTTAGGGCGGTCTAGCAAGACCCAGTACTTC.

This chain uses TRBV28 with TRBJ1-2; 8 bases fit TRBD1. Germline V gene sequence: CDR1 MDHEN, CDR2 SYDVKM. Losses at the gene ends were 5 bases for V and 3 bases for J; bases not matched to a gene: 2. The CDR3 has 13 residues. As DNA, the CDR3 is TGTGCCAGCAGTGTGGGACAGGACTATGGCTACACCTTC. Translated: CASSVGQDYGYTF.

This rearrangement joins TRBV30 to TRBJ2-1, with 7 nucleotides matching TRBD2. Germline V CDR1 and CDR2: GTSNPN, SVGIG (reference sequence). Trimming removed 0 bases from V and 5 bases from J; junction bases left unmatched: 7. The CDR3 totals 15 residues. The CDR3 DNA sequence: TGTGCCTGGAGTGTTCAAGGGACTACGGACAATGAGCAGTTCTTC. It encodes CAWSVQGTTDNEQFF.

This chain uses TRBV2 with TRBJ2-5; D gene uncertain. The V and J ends lost 0 bases and 5 bases respectively, with 13 bases between them. Germline V CDR1 and CDR2: SNHLY, FYNNEI. There are 15 residues in the CDR3. CDR3 nucleotide sequence: TGTGCCAGCAGTGAAGCGCGAGTGGTTCGGGAGACCCAGTACTTC. Protein product: CASSEARVVRETQYF.

This sequence joins TRBV5-1 and TRBJ1-1; TRBD1 aligns across 9 bases. V shed 4 bases and J 0 bases; nucleotides not matched to a gene: 4. The CDR3 is 15 amino acids. CDR1 SGHRS and CDR2 YFSETQ come from the germline V gene. The chain's CDR3 is CASSPGQGLNTEAFF. For the CDR3, the DNA is TGCGCCAGCAGCCCGGGACAGGGATTGAACACTGAAGCTTTCTTT.

The CDR3 region has the DNA TGTGCCAGCAGTGAGGCAGGAGCGGTTGGCTACACCTTC. It codes for CASSEAGAVGYTF. The chain joins TRBV2 to TRBJ1-2; D not certain. The CDR3 contains 13 residues. CDR1 and CDR2 (germline): SNHLY, FYNNEI. The germline V and J ends were trimmed by 3 bases and 7 bases, with 12 bases remaining between them.

This clone appeared a single time. The chain is built from TRBV7-2 and TRBJ1-2; no reliable D call. Trimming removed 2 bases at V and 0 bases at J, with 22 bases between. The CDR3 runs 19 residues. Germline-derived CDR1 and CDR2 are SGHTA and FQGNSA. The CDR3 DNA reads as TGTGCCAGCAGCTTAAACTCTCGGGGTCCCGGTAGAGCTAACTATGGCTACACCTTC. Its translation is CASSLNSRGPGRANYGYTF.

The chain couples TRBV7-3 to TRBJ2-5; 9 nucleotides align to TRBD1. The CDR3 is 15 amino acids. In germline, CDR1 is SGHTA, CDR2 FQGTGA. V lost 3 bases to trimming and J lost 1 base; unmatched junction nucleotides: 3. The CDR3 spells CASSFGQGFQETQYF. CDR3 in DNA: TGTGCCAGCAGCTTCGGACAGGGGTTCCAAGAGACCCAGTACTTC.

This chain uses TRBV10-2 with TRBJ1-5; the match to TRBD1 covers 8 bases. CDR3 size: 14 residues. Germline V gene sequence: CDR1 WSHSY, CDR2 SAAADI. J lost 2 bases, V lost 5 bases, and 2 bases had no gene match. The DNA of the CDR3 is TGCGCCAGCAGTCCGGACAGGGGCAATCAGCCCCAGCATTTT. Its translation is CASSPDRGNQPQHF.

This chain connects TRBV6-5 to TRBJ1-2; 7 bases line up with TRBD1. The CDR3 spans 12 residues. CDR1 MNHEY and CDR2 SVGAGI come from the germline V gene. CDR3 in DNA: TGTGCGACGACAGGGCCTAACTATGGCTACACCTTC. This sequence encodes CATTGPNYGYTF.

The chain couples TRBV10-3 to TRBJ2-6; weak D call: TRBD2 (6 bases). The CDR3 spans 16 residues. Trimming took off 6 bases at V and 2 bases at J, with 14 bases between the two ends. The germline V gene has CDR1 ENHRY and CDR2 SYGVKD. The chain's CDR3 is CAIRKSGVAGANVLTF. For the CDR3, the DNA is TGTGCCATCAGAAAGTCGGGAGTGGCTGGGGCCAACGTCCTGACTTTC.

The genes are TRBV7-2 and TRBJ2-7; D is unclear. The CDR3 consists of 14 residues. CDR1 and CDR2 from the germline V gene are SGHTA and FQGNSA. The germline V and J ends were trimmed by 3 bases and 2 bases, with 11 bases remaining between them. The CDR3 bases are TGTGCCAGCAGCTTTATGGGCAGAACCTACGAGCAGTACTTC. The encoded protein is CASSFMGRTYEQYF.

The gene calls are TRBV7-8 and TRBJ2-1, with 11 bases identical to TRBD2. V was pared by 3 bases and J by 7 bases, with 8 bases of the junction left unmatched. Germline V CDR1 and CDR2: SGHVS, FQNEAQ. The CDR3 loop spans 16 amino acids. The CDR3 region has the DNA TGTGCCAGCAGCTTTAGCATAGCGGGGGGGCCAAATGAGCAGTTCTTC. It is translated as CASSFSIAGGPNEQFF.

The rearrangement uses TRBV5-1 and TRBJ1-1; 7 bases align to TRBD1. This CDR3 is 15 amino acids long. CDR1 is SGHRS and CDR2 is YFSETQ in the germline V gene. Trimming at V came to 4 bases and at J to 11 bases, leaving 17 bases not matched to a gene. CDR3 coding DNA: TGCGCCAGCAGCCTCGGGGTGGGCAGGGGGGCGGCCGCTTTCTTT. Encoded protein: CASSLGVGRGAAAFF.

This chain connects TRBV29-1 to TRBJ1-4, with 9 bases aligning to TRBD1. CDR3 length: 15 amino acids. The junction had 10 bases not matched to a gene; V was cut back by 4 bases and J by 7 bases. Germline assignment: CDR1 SQVTM and CDR2 ANQGSEA. The CDR3 sequence: CSVVTSQGAGEKLFF. For the CDR3, the DNA is TGCAGCGTTGTTACCTCACAGGGGGCGGGTGAAAAACTGTTTTTT.

This chain joins TRBV11-1 and TRBJ1-1; D uncertain. The V end lost 2 bases, the J end lost 5 bases, and 18 bases lay between the germline ends. Per the germline V gene, CDR1 is SGHAT and CDR2 is FQDESV (reference sequence). This CDR3 has 16 amino acids. CDR3 amino acids: CASSLKGLDGGTEAFF. The CDR3 nucleotides are TGTGCCAGCAGCTTAAAAGGACTGGACGGTGGGACTGAAGCTTTCTTT.

The chain employs TRBV21-1 and TRBJ2-5; the table's D call, TRBD2, has no DNA check behind it. TRBV21-1 is a known pseudogene. There are 15 residues in the CDR3. Here the CDR3 reads CASSKGTSGGETQYF. CDR3 in DNA: TGTGCCAGCAGCAAAGGGACTAGCGGGGGGGAGACCCAGTACTTC.

The chain employs TRBV7-2 and TRBJ1-6; a possible D gene is TRBD1 (6 bases). This CDR3 spans 15 amino acids. V was pared by 5 bases and J by 10 bases, with 18 bases between. Germline lookup yields CDR1 SGHTA and CDR2 FQGNSA. The CDR3 spells CASSTPWTERSPLHF. DNA for the CDR3: TGTGCCAGCAGCACCCCATGGACAGAGAGATCACCCCTCCACTTT.

The chain is built from TRBV6-1 and TRBJ2-7; perhaps TRBD1 as D (6 bases). The germline V and J ends were trimmed by 2 bases and 3 bases, with 14 bases remaining between them. The CDR3 spans 15 residues. From germline, CDR1 is MNHNS and CDR2 SASEGT. CDR3 nucleotides: TGTGCCAGCAGTGAAAACCCGGGACATCGCTACGAGCAGTACTTC. Translating it yields CASSENPGHRYEQYF.

The V gene is TRBV6-5, the J gene TRBJ1-1; tentative D call: TRBD1 (5 bases). V lost 3 bases to trimming and J lost 7 bases, with 15 bases between them. The CDR3 spans 14 residues. The germline V gene encodes CDR1 MNHEY and CDR2 SVGAGI. The CDR3 DNA sequence: TGTGCCAGCAGTTATTCGCGGGACCGCCTTGAAGCTTTCTTT. It specifies CASSYSRDRLEAFF.

The gene calls are TRBV4-3 and TRBJ1-5; D unresolved. From germline, CDR1 is LGHNA and CDR2 YSLEER. The V and J ends lost 0 bases and 7 bases respectively, with 7 bases between them. The CDR3 has 13 residues. CDR3 sequence (DNA): TGCGCCAGCAGCCAAGATCCCGAGCAGCCCCAGCATTTT. Translating gives CASSQDPEQPQHF.

Written as DNA, the CDR3 is TGTGCCAGTAGTAATCACAGGGGGCAATTGAGGAGCAATCAGCCCCAGCATTTT. This encodes CASSNHRGQLRSNQPQHF. The gene calls are TRBV19 and TRBJ1-5, with TRBD1 matching over 9 bases. Germline V gene sequence: CDR1 LNHDA, CDR2 SQIVND (reference sequence). Unmatched junction bases numbered 11, after V lost 4 bases and J lost 1 base. The CDR3 runs 18 residues.

V is TRBV5-6 and J is TRBJ1-1; tentatively, D is TRBD1 (5 bases). The V gene's germline CDR1 is SGHDT and CDR2 YYEEEE. V was trimmed by 4 bases and J by 1 base, leaving 11 bases between them. The CDR3 is 14 amino acids. CDR3 DNA: TGTGCCAGCAGCCCGAACAGGAGGAACACTGAAGCTTTCTTT. As protein: CASSPNRRNTEAFF. Complete variable domain (other parts from reference TRBV5-6 and TRBJ1-1): DAGVTQSPTHLIKTRGQQVTLRCSPKSGHDTVSWYQQALGQGPQFIFQYYEEEERQRGNFPDRFSGHQFPNYSSELNVNALLLGDSALYLCASSPNRRNTEAFFGQGTRLTVV.